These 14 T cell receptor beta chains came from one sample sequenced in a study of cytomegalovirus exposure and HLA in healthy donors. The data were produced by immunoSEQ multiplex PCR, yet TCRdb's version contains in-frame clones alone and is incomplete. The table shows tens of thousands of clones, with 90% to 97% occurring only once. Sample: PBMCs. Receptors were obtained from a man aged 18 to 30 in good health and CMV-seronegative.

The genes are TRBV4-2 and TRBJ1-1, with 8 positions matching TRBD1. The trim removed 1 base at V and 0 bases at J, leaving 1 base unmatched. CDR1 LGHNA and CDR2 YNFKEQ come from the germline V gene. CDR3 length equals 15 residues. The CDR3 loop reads CASSQGDRLNTEAFF. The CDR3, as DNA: TGTGCCAGCAGCCAAGGGGACAGGTTGAACACTGAAGCTTTCTTT.

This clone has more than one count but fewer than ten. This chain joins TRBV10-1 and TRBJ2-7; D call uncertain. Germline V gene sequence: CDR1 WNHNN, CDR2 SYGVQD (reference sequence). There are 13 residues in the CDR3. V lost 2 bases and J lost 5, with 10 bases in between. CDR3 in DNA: TGCGCCAGCAGTGAGGGGCATGGTAACGAGCAGTACTTC. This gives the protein CASSEGHGNEQYF.

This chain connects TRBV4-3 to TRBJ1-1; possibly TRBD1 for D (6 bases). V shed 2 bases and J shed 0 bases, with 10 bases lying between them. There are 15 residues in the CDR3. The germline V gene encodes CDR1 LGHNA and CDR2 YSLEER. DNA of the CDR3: TGCGCCAGCAGCCAACACCAGGGGATGAACACTGAAGCTTTCTTT. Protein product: CASSQHQGMNTEAFF.

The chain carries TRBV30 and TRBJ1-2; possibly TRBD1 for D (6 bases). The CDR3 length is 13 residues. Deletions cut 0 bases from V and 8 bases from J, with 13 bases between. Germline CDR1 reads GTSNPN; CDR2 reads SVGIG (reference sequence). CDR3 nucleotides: TGTGCCTGGAGTGTACAGGGTCGGCAGGGCTACACCTTC. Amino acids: CAWSVQGRQGYTF. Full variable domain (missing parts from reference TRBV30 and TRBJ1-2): SQTIHQWPATLVQPVGSPLSLECTVEGTSNPNLYWYRQAAGRGLQLLFYSVGIGQISSEVPQNLSASRPQDRQFILSSKKLLLSDSGFYLCAWSVQGRQGYTFGSGTRLTVV.

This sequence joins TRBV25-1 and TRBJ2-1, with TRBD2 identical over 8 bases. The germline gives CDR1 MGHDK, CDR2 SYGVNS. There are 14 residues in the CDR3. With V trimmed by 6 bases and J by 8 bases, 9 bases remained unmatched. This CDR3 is CASRLTGTRDEQFF. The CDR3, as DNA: TGTGCCAGCAGACTAACCGGGACTAGAGATGAGCAGTTCTTC. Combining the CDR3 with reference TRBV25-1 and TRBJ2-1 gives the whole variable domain EADIYQTPRYLVIGTGKKITLECSQTMGHDKMYWYQQDPGMELHLIHYSYGVNSTEKGDLSSESTVSRIRTEHFPLTLESARPSHTSQYLCASRLTGTRDEQFFGPGTRLTVL.

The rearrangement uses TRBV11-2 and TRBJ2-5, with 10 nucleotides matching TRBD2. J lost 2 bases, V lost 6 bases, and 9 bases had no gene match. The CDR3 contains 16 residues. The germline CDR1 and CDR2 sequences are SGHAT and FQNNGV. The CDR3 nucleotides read TGTGCCAGCAGAAGAACTAGCGGGATGGGACAAGAGACCCAGTACTTC. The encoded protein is CASRRTSGMGQETQYF. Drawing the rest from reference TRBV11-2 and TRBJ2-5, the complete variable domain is EAGVAQSPRYKIIEKRQSVAFWCNPISGHATLYWYQQILGQGPKLLIQFQNNGVVDDSQLPKDRFSAERLKGVDSTLKIQPAKLEDSAVYLCASRRTSGMGQETQYFGPGTRLLVL.

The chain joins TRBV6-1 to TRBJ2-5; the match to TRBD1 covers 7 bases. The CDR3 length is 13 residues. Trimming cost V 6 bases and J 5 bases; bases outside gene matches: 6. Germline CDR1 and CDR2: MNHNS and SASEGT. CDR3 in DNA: TGTGCCAGCAGGTTACAGGGGTCGGAGACCCAGTACTTC. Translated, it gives CASRLQGSETQYF.

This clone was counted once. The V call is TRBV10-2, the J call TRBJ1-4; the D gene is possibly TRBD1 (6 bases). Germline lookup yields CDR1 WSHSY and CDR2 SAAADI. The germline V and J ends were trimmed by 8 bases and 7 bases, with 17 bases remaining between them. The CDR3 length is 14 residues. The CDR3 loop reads CASRQGRMIEKLFF. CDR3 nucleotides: TGCGCCAGCCGTCAGGGGCGAATGATTGAAAAACTGTTTTTT.

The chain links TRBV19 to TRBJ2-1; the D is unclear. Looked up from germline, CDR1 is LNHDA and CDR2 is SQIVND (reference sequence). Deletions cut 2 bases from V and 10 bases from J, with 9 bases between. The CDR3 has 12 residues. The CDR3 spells CASSINRVEQFF. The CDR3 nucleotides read TGTGCCAGTAGTATAAATCGGGTCGAGCAGTTCTTC.

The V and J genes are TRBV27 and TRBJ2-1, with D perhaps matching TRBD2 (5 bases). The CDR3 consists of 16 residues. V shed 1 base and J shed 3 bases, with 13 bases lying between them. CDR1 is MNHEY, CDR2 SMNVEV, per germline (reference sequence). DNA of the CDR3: TGTGCCAGCAGTTTATACTTCTCCCGGGGCTACAATGAGCAGTTCTTC. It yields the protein CASSLYFSRGYNEQFF.

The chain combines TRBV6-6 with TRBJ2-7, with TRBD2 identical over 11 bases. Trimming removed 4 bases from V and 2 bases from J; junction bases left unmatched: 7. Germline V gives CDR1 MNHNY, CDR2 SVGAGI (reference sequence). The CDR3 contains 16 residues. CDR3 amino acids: CASSSTSGSETYEQYF. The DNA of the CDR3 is TGTGCCAGCAGTTCAACTAGCGGGAGCGAGACCTACGAGCAGTACTTC.

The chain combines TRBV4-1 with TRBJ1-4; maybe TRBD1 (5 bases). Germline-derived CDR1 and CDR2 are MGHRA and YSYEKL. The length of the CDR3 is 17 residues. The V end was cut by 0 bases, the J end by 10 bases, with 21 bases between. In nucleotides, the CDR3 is TGCGCCAGCAGCCAAGATACCGGAGGGACCCTAAACGGAAAACTGTTTTTT. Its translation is CASSQDTGGTLNGKLFF.

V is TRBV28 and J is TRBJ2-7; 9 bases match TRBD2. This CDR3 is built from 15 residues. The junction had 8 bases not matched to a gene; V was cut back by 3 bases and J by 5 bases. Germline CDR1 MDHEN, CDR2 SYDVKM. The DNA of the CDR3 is TGTGCCAGCAGTTTTTTGTCTAGCGGGAAGAACGAGCAGTACTTC. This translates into CASSFLSSGKNEQYF.

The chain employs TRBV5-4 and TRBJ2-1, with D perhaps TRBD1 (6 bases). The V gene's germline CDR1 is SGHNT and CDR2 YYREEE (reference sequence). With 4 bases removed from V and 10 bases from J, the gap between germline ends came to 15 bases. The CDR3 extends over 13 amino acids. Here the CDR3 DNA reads TGTGCCAGCAGCCCAGAAACCGGGACAGAGCAGTTCTTC. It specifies CASSPETGTEQFF.